Shown below are 11 T cell receptor beta chains from a single sample sequenced in a study of beta chain features in type 1 diabetes. Sequenced material consisted of expressed TCRB transcripts (all of the isolated RNA was reverse transcribed). Libraries were prepared by immunoSEQ multiplex PCR; TCRdb keeps only in-frame clonotypes and omits some of them. The sample has some 300,000 clones; approximately 8.1% are singletons. Sequenced material: central memory CD4+ T cells from blood. The source is a woman under 30 in good health.

Only one count was recorded for this clone. This chain uses TRBV15 with TRBJ2-3; no definite D call. Trimming pared 1 base from V and 0 bases from J, leaving 11 bases between. The CDR3 has 16 residues. Germline CDR1 reads LNHNV; CDR2 reads YYDKDF (reference sequence). As DNA, the CDR3 is TGTGCCACCAGCAGAGTGAGGAAGTCTAGCACAGATACGCAGTATTTT. This codes for CATSRVRKSSTDTQYF.

This clone was counted between two and nine times. The chain uses TRBV14 and TRBJ2-1; 7 bases are a match to TRBD2. J lost 4 bases, V lost 0 bases, and 6 bases had no gene match. The CDR3 loop spans 16 amino acids. Germline values: CDR1 SGHDN, CDR2 FVKESK. The CDR3 sequence: CASSQDRGGGYNEQFF. In nucleotides, the CDR3 is TGTGCCAGCAGCCAAGATCGTGGCGGGGGTTACAATGAGCAGTTCTTC.

The chain recombines TRBV2 with TRBJ1-5; tentative D call: TRBD1 (5 bases). The CDR3 has 13 amino acids. Germline V gene data show CDR1 as SNHLY and CDR2 as FYNNEI. Trimming shortened V by 6 bases and J by 5 bases, and 11 bases separated the two germline ends. The CDR3 loop is CASRRREDQPQHF. CDR3 sequence (DNA): TGTGCCAGCAGGCGCAGGGAAGATCAGCCCCAGCATTTT.

The J gene is TRBJ2-3, the V gene TRBV2; D gene unclear. Germline V gives CDR1 SNHLY, CDR2 FYNNEI. The CDR3 runs to 16 residues. Deletions cut 6 bases from V and 1 base from J, with 17 bases between. The CDR3 DNA is TGTGCCAGCAGACTGTCCACGAGTACGGGCACAGATACGCAGTATTTT. Translation: CASRLSTSTGTDTQYF. The full variable domain, rest sourced from reference TRBV2 and TRBJ2-3, is EPEVTQTPSHQVTQMGQEVILRCVPISNHLYFYWYRQILGQKVEFLVSFYNNEISEKSEIFDDQFSVERPDGSNFTLKIRSTKLEDSAMYFCASRLSTSTGTDTQYFGPGTRLTVL.

This clone has ten or more counts. The chain carries TRBV13 and TRBJ2-7; D is unresolved. From germline, CDR1 is PRHDT and CDR2 FYEKMQ (reference sequence). The V end was cut by 0 bases, the J end by 1 base, with 1 base between. CDR3 length: 12 amino acids. For the CDR3, the DNA is TGTGCCAGCAGCTTAGGATCCTACGAGCAGTACGTC. Translating gives CASSLGSYEQYV.

This clone has at least ten counts. J is TRBJ2-3 and V is TRBV11-2; D gene uncertain. V gave up 5 bases and J gave up 0 bases, with 12 bases separating them. The CDR3 is 15 residues long. CDR1 is SGHAT, CDR2 FQNNGV, per germline. The CDR3 bases are TGTGCCAGCAGCATAACACCTACTAGCACAGATACGCAGTATTTT. The encoded protein is CASSITPTSTDTQYF.

CDR3 nucleotides: TGTGCCAGCAGTACCCGTGGAGTTCCGAGCACCGGGGAGCTGTTTTTT. This gives the protein CASSTRGVPSTGELFF. V is TRBV2 and J is TRBJ2-2; D gene uncertain. The germline V gene encodes CDR1 SNHLY and CDR2 FYNNEI. The CDR3 spans 16 residues. V was clipped by 5 bases and J by 4 bases, with 17 bases between them.

This clone was detected a few times. V and J are TRBV27 and TRBJ1-2; weak D call: TRBD1 (6 bases). Germline lookup yields CDR1 MNHEY and CDR2 SMNVEV (reference sequence). There are 14 residues in the CDR3. The V and J ends lost 8 bases and 10 bases respectively, with 23 bases between them. The CDR3: CASSSLPGQPFYTF. Here the CDR3 DNA reads TGTGCCAGCTCTTCATTACCCGGACAGCCTTTCTACACCTTC.

This clone was recorded a few times. The chain carries TRBV7-9 and TRBJ2-5; maybe TRBD1 (5 bases). The CDR3 has 14 residues. V was pared by 4 bases and J by 1 base, with 10 bases between. The germline V gene has CDR1 SEHNR and CDR2 FQNEAQ (reference sequence). The CDR3 DNA is TGTGCCAGCAGCTACCTGACAGCCCAAGAGACCCAGTACTTC. It is translated as CASSYLTAQETQYF.

This clone was seen only a few times. CDR3 loop: CASSLGPSSYNEQFF. The CDR3 DNA reads as TGTGCCAGCAGCTTGGGCCCCAGCTCCTACAATGAGCAGTTCTTC. The rearrangement links TRBV9 to TRBJ2-1; D gene ambiguous. Germline CDR1 and CDR2: SGDLS and YYNGEE. This CDR3 has 15 amino acids. Trimming took 4 bases from V and 0 from J, leaving 11 bases between them.

The chain employs TRBV13 and TRBJ2-5; D perhaps matches TRBD2 (6 bases). This CDR3 is 12 amino acids long. V gave up 8 bases and J gave up 3 bases, with 10 bases separating them. The V gene's germline CDR1 is PRHDT and CDR2 FYEKMQ (reference sequence). For the CDR3, the DNA is TGTGCCAGCTCAACGGGGGAAGAGACCCAGTACTTC. Protein: CASSTGEETQYF.